The subject of this entry is one T cell receptor (beta chain). Here immunoSEQ multiplex PCR was the method, and the copy in TCRdb shows in-frame clones only, minus some. The data hold roughly 170,000 clones, with about nine tenths observed a single time. This entry is derived from a study of T cell responses to AZD1222 COVID-19 vaccine. This clonotype was sampled from an adult in good health. The source was peripheral blood, collected on day 0 of AZD1222 vaccination.

The CDR3 DNA follows: TGTGCCAGCAGCGTCTCCGGGGGCCCCAAGGCTACCCAGTACTTC. It is translated as CASSVSGGPKATQYF. The chain combines TRBV11-3 with TRBJ2-5; either TRBD1 or TRBD2 may fit D (6 bases each). V was pared by 5 bases and J by 8 bases, with 21 bases between. Germline CDR1 and CDR2: SGHNT and YENEEA. The CDR3 is 15 amino acids. The variable domain in full, completed from reference TRBV11-3 and TRBJ2-5, reads EAGVVQSPRYKIIEKKQPVAFWCNPISGHNTLYWYLQNLGQGPELLIRYENEEAVDDSQLPKDRFSAERLKGVDSTLKIQPAELGDSAVYLCASSVSGGPKATQYFGPGTRLLVL.